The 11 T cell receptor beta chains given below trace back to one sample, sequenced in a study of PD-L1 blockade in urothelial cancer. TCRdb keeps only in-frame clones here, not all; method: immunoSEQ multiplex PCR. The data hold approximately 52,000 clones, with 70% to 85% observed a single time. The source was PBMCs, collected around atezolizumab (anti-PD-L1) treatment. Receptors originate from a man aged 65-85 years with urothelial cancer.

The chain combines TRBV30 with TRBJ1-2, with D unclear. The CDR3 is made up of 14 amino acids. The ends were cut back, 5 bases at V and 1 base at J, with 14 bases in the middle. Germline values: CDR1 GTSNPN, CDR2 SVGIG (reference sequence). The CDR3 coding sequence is TGTGCCTGGTTTAAGGGAGAATATAACTATGGCTACACCTTC. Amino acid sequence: CAWFKGEYNYGYTF.

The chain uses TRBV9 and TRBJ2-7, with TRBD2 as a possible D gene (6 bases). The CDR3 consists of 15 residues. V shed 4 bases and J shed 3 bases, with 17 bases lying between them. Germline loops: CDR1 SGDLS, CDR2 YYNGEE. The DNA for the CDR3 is TGTGCCAGCAGCCCAGCCGGGGACTCCAACTACGAGCAGTACTTC. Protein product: CASSPAGDSNYEQYF.

This chain's CDR3 is CASSIAGQRNTEAFF. The CDR3 DNA is TGTGCCAGTAGTATAGCGGGACAGCGGAACACTGAAGCTTTCTTT. The chain joins TRBV19 to TRBJ1-1; TRBD1 agrees at 7 bases. Germline CDR1 reads LNHDA; CDR2 reads SQIVND (reference sequence). The CDR3 has 15 amino acids. J lost 1 base, V lost 1 base, and 3 bases had no gene match.

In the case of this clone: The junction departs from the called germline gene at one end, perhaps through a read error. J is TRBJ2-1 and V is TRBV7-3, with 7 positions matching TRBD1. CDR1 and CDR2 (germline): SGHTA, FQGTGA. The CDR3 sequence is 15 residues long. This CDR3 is CASSSTGSSDNEQFF. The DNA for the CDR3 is TGTGCCAGCAGCTCGACAGGGTCCTCCGACAATGAGCAGTTCTTC.

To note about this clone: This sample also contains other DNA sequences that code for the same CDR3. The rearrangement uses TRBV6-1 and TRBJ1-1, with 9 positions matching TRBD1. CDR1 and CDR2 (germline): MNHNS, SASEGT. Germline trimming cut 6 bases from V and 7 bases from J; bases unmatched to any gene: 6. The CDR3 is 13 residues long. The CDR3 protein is CASRGQGVGEAFF. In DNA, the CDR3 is TGTGCCAGCAGGGGACAGGGAGTGGGTGAAGCTTTCTTT.

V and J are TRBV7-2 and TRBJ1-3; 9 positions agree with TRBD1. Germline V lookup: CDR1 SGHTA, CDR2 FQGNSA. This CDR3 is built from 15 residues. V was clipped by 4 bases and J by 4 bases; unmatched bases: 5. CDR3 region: CASSSIQGAGNTIYF. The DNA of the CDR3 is TGTGCCAGCAGCTCGATACAGGGGGCCGGAAACACCATATATTTT.

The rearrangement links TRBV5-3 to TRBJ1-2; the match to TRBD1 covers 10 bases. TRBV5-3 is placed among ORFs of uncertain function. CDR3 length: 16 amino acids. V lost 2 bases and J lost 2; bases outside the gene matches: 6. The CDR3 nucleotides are TGTGCCAGAAGCTTACGCGGGACAGGGGACAACTATGGCTACACCTTC. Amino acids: CARSLRGTGDNYGYTF.

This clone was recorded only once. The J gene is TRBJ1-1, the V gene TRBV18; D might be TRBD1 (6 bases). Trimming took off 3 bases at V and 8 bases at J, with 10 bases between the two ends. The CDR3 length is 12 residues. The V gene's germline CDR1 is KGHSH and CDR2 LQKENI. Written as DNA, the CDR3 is TGTGCCAGCTCACCCCAGGGGCTAGAAGCTTTCTTT. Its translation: CASSPQGLEAFF.

CDR3 DNA: TGTGCCAGCAGCGAAGGGGGCGCGGGAGAAAAACTGTTTTTT. Its translation is CASSEGGAGEKLFF. The rearrangement links TRBV9 to TRBJ1-4; TRBD1 agrees at 7 bases. With 3 bases clipped from V and 8 bases from J, the junction kept 7 bases outside the gene matches. Germline assignment: CDR1 SGDLS and CDR2 YYNGEE. The CDR3 loop spans 14 amino acids.

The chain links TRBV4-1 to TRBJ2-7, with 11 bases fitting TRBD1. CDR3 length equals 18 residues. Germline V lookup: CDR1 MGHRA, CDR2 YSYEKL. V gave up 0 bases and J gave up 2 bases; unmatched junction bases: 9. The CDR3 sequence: CASSQDRDRGDLTYEQYF. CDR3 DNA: TGCGCCAGCAGCCAAGATAGGGACAGGGGGGACCTTACCTACGAGCAGTACTTC.

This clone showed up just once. CDR3 coding DNA: TGTGCCAGCGGCTCCCACAGGCTCGAGACCCAGTACTTC. This sequence encodes CASGSHRLETQYF. The V gene is TRBV11-2, the J gene TRBJ2-5; D might be TRBD1 (5 bases). CDR3 length equals 13 residues. The germline CDR1 and CDR2 sequences are SGHAT and FQNNGV. V gave up 8 bases and J gave up 5 bases, with 15 bases separating them.